This TCR beta chain was sequenced during a study of T cells after somatic rescue of genetic block. As to this clone: An end of the junction does not agree with germline; a read error may underlie this.

TCRdb's copy holds only in-frame clones and misses some; the assay was immunoSEQ multiplex PCR. Among roughly 120,000 clones listed, about 93% were seen once. Looked up from germline, CDR1 is MDHEN and CDR2 is SYDVKM. There are 14 residues in the CDR3. This clonotype was sampled from a woman aged 18-29 years. The rearrangement uses TRBV28 and TRBJ1-5; no firm D call. What was sequenced was peripheral blood mononuclear cells (PBMCs). The CDR3 sequence is CASSIREHYQAQHF. The CDR3, as DNA: TGTGCCAGCAGCATTAGGGAGCACTATCAGGCCCAGCATTTT. Full variable domain (remainder filled in from reference TRBV28 and TRBJ1-5): DVKVTQSSRYLVKRTGEKVFLECVQDMDHENMFWYRQDPGLGLRLIYFSYDVKMKEKGDIPEGYSVSREKKERFSLILESASTNQTSMYLCASSIREHYQAQHFGDGTRLSIL.